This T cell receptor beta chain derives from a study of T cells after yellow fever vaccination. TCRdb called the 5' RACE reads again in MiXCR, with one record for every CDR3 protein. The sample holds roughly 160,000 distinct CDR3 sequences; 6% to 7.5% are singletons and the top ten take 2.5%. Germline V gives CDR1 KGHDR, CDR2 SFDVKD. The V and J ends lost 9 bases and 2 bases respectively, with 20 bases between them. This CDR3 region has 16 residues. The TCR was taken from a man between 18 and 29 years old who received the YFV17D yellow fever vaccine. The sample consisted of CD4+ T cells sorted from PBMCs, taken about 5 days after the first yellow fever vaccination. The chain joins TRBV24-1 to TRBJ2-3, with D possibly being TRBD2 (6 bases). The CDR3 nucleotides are TGTGCCACCGGGGGAACCGGGACTCGGGACACAGATACGCAGTATTTT. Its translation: CATGGTGTRDTDTQYF.